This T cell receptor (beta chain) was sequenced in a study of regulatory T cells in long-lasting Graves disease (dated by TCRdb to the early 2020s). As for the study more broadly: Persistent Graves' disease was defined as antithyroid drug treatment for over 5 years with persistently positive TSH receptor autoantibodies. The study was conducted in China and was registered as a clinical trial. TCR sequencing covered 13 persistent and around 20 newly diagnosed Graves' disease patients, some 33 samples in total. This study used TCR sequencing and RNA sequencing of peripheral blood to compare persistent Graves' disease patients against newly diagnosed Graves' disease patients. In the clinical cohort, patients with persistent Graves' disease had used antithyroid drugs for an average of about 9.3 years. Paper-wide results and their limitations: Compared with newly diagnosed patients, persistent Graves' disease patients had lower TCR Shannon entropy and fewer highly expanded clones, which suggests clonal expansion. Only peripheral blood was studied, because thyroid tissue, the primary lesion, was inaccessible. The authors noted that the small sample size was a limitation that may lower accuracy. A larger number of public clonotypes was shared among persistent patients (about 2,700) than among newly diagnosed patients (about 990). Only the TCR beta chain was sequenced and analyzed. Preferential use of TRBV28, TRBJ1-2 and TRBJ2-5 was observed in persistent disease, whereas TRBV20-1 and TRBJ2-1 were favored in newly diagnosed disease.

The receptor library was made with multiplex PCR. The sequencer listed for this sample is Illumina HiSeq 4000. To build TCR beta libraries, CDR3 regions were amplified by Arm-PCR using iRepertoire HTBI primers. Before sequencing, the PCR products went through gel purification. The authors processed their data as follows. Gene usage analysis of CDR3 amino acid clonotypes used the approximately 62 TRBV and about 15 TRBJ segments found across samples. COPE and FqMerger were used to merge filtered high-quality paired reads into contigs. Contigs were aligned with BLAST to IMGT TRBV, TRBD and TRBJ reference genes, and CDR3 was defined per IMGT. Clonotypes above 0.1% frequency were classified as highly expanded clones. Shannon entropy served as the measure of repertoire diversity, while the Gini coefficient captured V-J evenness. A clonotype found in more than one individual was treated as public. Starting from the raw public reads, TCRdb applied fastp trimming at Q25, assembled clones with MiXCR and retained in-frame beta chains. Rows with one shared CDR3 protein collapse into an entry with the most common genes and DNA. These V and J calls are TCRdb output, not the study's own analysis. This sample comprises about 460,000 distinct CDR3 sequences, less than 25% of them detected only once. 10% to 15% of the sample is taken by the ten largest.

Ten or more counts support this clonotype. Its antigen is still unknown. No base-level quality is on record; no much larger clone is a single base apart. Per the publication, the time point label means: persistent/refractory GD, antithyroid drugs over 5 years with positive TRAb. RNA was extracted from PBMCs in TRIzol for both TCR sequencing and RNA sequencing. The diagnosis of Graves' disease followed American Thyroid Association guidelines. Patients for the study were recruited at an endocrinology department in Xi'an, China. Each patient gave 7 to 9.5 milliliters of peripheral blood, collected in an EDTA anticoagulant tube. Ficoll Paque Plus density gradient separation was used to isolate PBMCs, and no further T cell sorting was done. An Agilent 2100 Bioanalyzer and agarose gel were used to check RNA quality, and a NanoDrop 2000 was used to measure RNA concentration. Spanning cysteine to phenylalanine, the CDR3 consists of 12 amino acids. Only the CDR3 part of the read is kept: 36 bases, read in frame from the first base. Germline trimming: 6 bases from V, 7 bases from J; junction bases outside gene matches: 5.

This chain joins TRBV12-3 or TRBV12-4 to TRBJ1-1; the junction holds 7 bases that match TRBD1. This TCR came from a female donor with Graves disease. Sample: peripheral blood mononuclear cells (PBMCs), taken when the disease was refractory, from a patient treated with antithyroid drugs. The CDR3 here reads CASSLTGVEAFF. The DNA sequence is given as TGTGCCAGCAGCTTAACAGGGGTTGAAGCTTTCTTT.